These 16 T cell receptor beta chains originate from one sample sequenced in a study of T cell changes during pregnancy in multiple sclerosis (dated by TCRdb to between 2019 and 2020). The library was built by means of the immunoSEQ multiplex PCR assay. Sourced from immuneACCESS, this table was stored by TCRdb with only in-frame sequences that have V and J called. A share of the clones is absent; for the studies checked, an unresolved V gene accounts for under half, and the remainder has no known explanation. The sample table records about 57,000 clones; about 90% of these occur just once. The ten largest clones take up approximately 0.2% of the sample. Here the sequenced sample was CD4+ T cells from peripheral blood mononuclear cells, taken in the second trimester of pregnancy. These receptors were obtained from a female donor with multiple sclerosis, enrolled in a pregnancy study.

The rearrangement links TRBV5-1 to TRBJ1-4; TRBD1 might be the D (5 bases). With 4 bases removed from V and 4 bases from J, the gap between germline ends came to 11 bases. There are 14 residues in the CDR3. Germline CDR1 reads SGHRS; CDR2 reads YFSETQ. CDR3 loop: CASSTQGNNEKLFF. For the CDR3, the DNA is TGCGCCAGCAGCACGCAGGGTAATAATGAAAAACTGTTTTTT.

CDR3 in DNA: TGCAGCGTTGACAGGGGGCACGAGCAGTTCTTC. Its translation is CSVDRGHEQFF. The V gene is TRBV29-1, the J gene TRBJ2-1; 8 positions match TRBD1. The CDR3 extends over 11 amino acids. Germline lookup yields CDR1 SQVTM and CDR2 ANQGSEA. With 3 bases clipped from V and 10 bases from J, the junction kept 2 bases outside the gene matches.

V usage is TRBV5-1 and J usage is TRBJ2-1; 10 nucleotides agree with TRBD2. J lost 0 bases, V lost 6 bases, and 9 bases had no gene match. This CDR3 has 17 amino acids. Germline V gene data show CDR1 as SGHRS and CDR2 as YFSETQ. DNA of the CDR3: TGCGCCAGCAAAATAACACTAGCGGGGTTCTCCTACAATGAGCAGTTCTTC. It encodes CASKITLAGFSYNEQFF.

The gene calls are TRBV5-1 and TRBJ2-2, with TRBD1 as a possible D gene (6 bases). V lost 4 bases, J lost 6 bases, and 10 bases lay in between. CDR3 length equals 13 residues. CDR1 is SGHRS and CDR2 is YFSETQ in the germline V gene. The CDR3 is CASSPGAAGELFF. The CDR3 region has the DNA TGCGCCAGCAGCCCAGGGGCCGCCGGGGAGCTGTTTTTT.

This chain links TRBV10-3 with TRBJ1-1; D unclear. The CDR3 extends over 14 amino acids. V lost 2 bases and J lost 4, with 11 bases in between. Germline CDR1 is ENHRY and CDR2 is SYGVKD. CDR3 sequence (DNA): TGTGCCATCAGTGAGGGTGGTCGGGGCACTGAAGCTTTCTTT. This codes for CAISEGGRGTEAFF.

This chain joins TRBV28 and TRBJ2-5; D not certain. CDR3 size: 14 residues. V was clipped by 6 bases and J by 5 bases, with 16 bases between them. The V gene's germline CDR1 is MDHEN and CDR2 SYDVKM. CDR3 sequence: CASSPPGFQETQYF. CDR3 nucleotide sequence: TGTGCCAGCAGCCCCCCCGGGTTTCAGGAGACCCAGTACTTC.

This chain joins TRBV11-2 and TRBJ2-2; the match to TRBD1 covers 7 bases. This CDR3 region has 14 residues. Germline V CDR1 and CDR2: SGHAT, FQNNGV. Trimming cost V 5 bases and J 4 bases; bases outside gene matches: 4. The CDR3 loop reads CASSPNRGTGELFF. In DNA form, the CDR3 reads TGTGCCAGCAGCCCCAACAGGGGCACCGGGGAGCTGTTTTTT.

V is TRBV10-3 and J is TRBJ2-5, with 8 nucleotides matching TRBD1. The CDR3 sequence is 13 residues long. Looked up from germline, CDR1 is ENHRY and CDR2 is SYGVKD. V was pared by 8 bases and J by 5 bases, with 7 bases of the junction left unmatched. The CDR3 nucleotides read TGTGCCATCGAACCAGGGGGCGGGGAGACCCAGTACTTC. It yields the protein CAIEPGGGETQYF.

The V gene is TRBV5-8, the J gene TRBJ1-2, with 10 bases matching TRBD1. With V trimmed by 3 bases and J by 5 bases, 7 bases remained unmatched. In germline, CDR1 is SGHTS, CDR2 YDEGEE. The CDR3 sequence is 15 residues long. The CDR3, as DNA: TGTGCCAGCAGCTCGTGGGACAGGGGATATTATGGCTACACCTTC. Its protein is CASSSWDRGYYGYTF.

The chain carries TRBV9 and TRBJ1-5, with 7 nucleotides matching TRBD1. Germline V CDR1 and CDR2: SGDLS, YYNGEE. The CDR3 runs 15 residues. V trimming: 2 bases; J trimming: 3 bases; junction bases outside the gene matches: 5. CDR3 bases: TGTGCCAGCAGCGTCGCGGGACAGTACAATCAGCCCCAGCATTTT. Translating it yields CASSVAGQYNQPQHF. Full variable domain (rest looked up from reference TRBV9 and TRBJ1-5): DSGVTQTPKHLITATGQRVTLRCSPRSGDLSVYWYQQSLDQGLQFLIQYYNGEERAKGNILERFSAQQFPDLHSELNLSSLELGDSALYFCASSVAGQYNQPQHFGDGTRLSIL.

V is TRBV5-4 and J is TRBJ2-7; 9 nucleotides line up with TRBD1. J was trimmed by 5 bases and V by 0 bases; bases with no gene match: 9. Germline V CDR1 and CDR2: SGHNT, YYREEE (reference sequence). This CDR3 is built from 16 residues. The CDR3 DNA reads TGTGCCAGCAGCTTGGGGGAACAGGGGGCAAGGAACGAGCAGTACTTC. The encoded protein is CASSLGEQGARNEQYF.

As concerns this clone: An end of the junction does not agree with germline; a read error may underlie this. The chain combines TRBV7-9 with TRBJ2-1, with D maybe TRBD2 (6 bases). From germline, CDR1 is SEHNR and CDR2 FQNEAQ (reference sequence). The CDR3 covers 14 residues. CDR3 coding DNA: TGTGCCAGCAAAGGCGGGACCTCCTACAATGAGCAATTCTTC. Amino acids: CASKGGTSYNEQFF.

The chain combines TRBV5-1 with TRBJ2-5; 10 positions agree with TRBD1. This CDR3 region has 16 residues. Germline loops: CDR1 SGHRS, CDR2 YFSETQ. V dropped 4 bases and J dropped 3; count of bases not matched to a gene: 9. The CDR3 DNA follows: TGCGCCAGCAGCCCGGGGGACAGGGGACGAGAAGAGACCCAGTACTTC. Protein product: CASSPGDRGREETQYF.

The chain has TRBV28 and TRBJ2-7, with TRBD2 matching 9 bases. CDR1 and CDR2 from the germline V gene are MDHEN and SYDVKM. The V segment lost 8 bases and the J segment 1 base; nucleotides outside the gene matches: 3. The CDR3 length is 13 residues. The CDR3 bases are TGTGCCAGCCGACTAGCGGCATCCTACGAGCAGTACTTC. Its protein product is CASRLAASYEQYF.

V gene TRBV28 combines with J gene TRBJ1-2; D is unresolved. This CDR3 has 12 amino acids. The V gene's germline CDR1 is MDHEN and CDR2 SYDVKM. Trimming took 2 bases from V and 4 from J, leaving 5 bases between them. The CDR3, as DNA: TGTGCCAGCAGTTTAGCGGTCTATGGCTACACCTTC. Its translation is CASSLAVYGYTF.

The CDR3 loop is CASSFSRDRISNQPQHF. In DNA form, the CDR3 reads TGTGCCAGCAGCTTCTCCCGGGACAGGATTAGCAATCAGCCCCAGCATTTT. The chain employs TRBV7-8 and TRBJ1-5; TRBD1 matches 8 bases. V dropped 3 bases and J dropped 0; count of bases not matched to a gene: 7. Germline V lookup: CDR1 SGHVS, CDR2 FQNEAQ. The CDR3 is 17 amino acids.